The present entry profiles one TCR beta chain with its context. The data are from a study of technical replicates of blood from a handful of donors. The CDR3 is 19 residues long. The germline V gene has CDR1 MNHEY and CDR2 SMNVEV (reference sequence). Deletions cut 5 bases from V and 0 bases from J, with 23 bases between. The assay was immunoSEQ multiplex PCR, and TCRdb's table has in-frame clones only and misses some. Of fewer than 100,000 clones detected, approximately 94% appear once; the ten largest clones hold 0.2% to 0.25%. The sequenced sample consisted of T cells isolated from PBMCs. This clonotype originated in a human donor in good health. The chain has TRBV27 and TRBJ2-1, with D possibly TRBD2 on 6 matching bases. The CDR3 is CASSPWAGQTGTSYNEQFF. In DNA, the CDR3 is TGTGCCAGCAGTCCCTGGGCGGGGCAGACCGGTACCTCCTACAATGAGCAGTTCTTC.